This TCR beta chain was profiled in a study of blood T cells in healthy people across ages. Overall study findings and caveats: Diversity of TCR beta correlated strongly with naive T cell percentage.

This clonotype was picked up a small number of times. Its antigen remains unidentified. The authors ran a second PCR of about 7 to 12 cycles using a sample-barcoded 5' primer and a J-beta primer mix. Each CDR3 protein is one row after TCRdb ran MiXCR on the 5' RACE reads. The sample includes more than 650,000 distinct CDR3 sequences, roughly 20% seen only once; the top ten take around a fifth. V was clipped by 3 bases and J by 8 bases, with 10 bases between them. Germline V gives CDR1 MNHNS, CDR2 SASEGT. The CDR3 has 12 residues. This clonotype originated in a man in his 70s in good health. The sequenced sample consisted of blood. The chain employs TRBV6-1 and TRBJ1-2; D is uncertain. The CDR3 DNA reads TGTGCCAGCAGTGAGCCTAATACGGGCTACACCTTC. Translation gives CASSEPNTGYTF.